These T cell receptor beta chains were read from a single sample in a study of shared clonotypes between healthy human individuals. The protocol was immunoSEQ multiplex PCR, while the TCRdb copy is restricted to in-frame clones and leaves out a portion. The table includes around 2.5 million clones, 93% detected once. The source material was naive CD4+ T cells from PBMCs. Source of these receptors: a man younger than 35 in good health. Some clones in this sample may be carry-over from other donors' samples. CDR3s include the opening cysteine and the closing phenylalanine or tryptophan. Fields, in order: D gene, V gene, J gene, CDR3 length, clone size, CDR3 protein, CDR3 DNA. The D gene is left open where the match is weak. Clone sizes are given selectively: once, few, many, or a class where the clone is expanded.

>.|TRBV18|TRBJ2-6|15|.
CASSPAASGANVLTF
TGTGCCAGCTCACCAGCAGCCTCTGGGGCCAACGTCCTGACTTTC
>.|TRBV7-6|TRBJ1-2|16|.
CASSFVPANNGDGYTF
TGTGCCAGCAGCTTTGTTCCGGCCAACAACGGGGATGGCTACACCTTC
>.|TRBV5-5|TRBJ2-7|15|once
CASSLGGQKNYEQYF
TGTGCCAGCAGCTTGGGGGGACAAAAAAACTACGAGCAGTACTTC
>.|TRBV7-2|TRBJ2-3|15|.
CASSFPSVNTDTQYF
TGTGCCAGCAGCTTCCCCAGCGTCAACACAGATACGCAGTATTTT
>.|TRBV9|TRBJ1-4|15|.
CASSATRGTNEKLFF
TGTGCCAGCAGCGCGACCAGGGGCACTAATGAAAAACTGTTTTTT
>.|TRBV5-1|TRBJ2-7|15|.
CASSEYLPIQYEQYF
TGCGCCAGCAGCGAATATTTACCGATACAGTACGAGCAGTACTTC
>TRBD1|TRBV5-1|TRBJ2-2|16|.
CASVKGASANTGELFF
TGCGCCAGTGTCAAGGGGGCTTCCGCGAACACCGGGGAGCTGTTTTTT
>TRBD1|TRBV15|TRBJ1-3|15|.
CATSARTGHGNTIYF
TGTGCCACCAGCGCGCGGACAGGGCACGGAAACACCATATATTTT
>TRBD1|TRBV10-3|TRBJ1-1|13|.
CAITTGPNTEAFF
TGTGCCATTACGACAGGGCCGAACACTGAAGCTTTCTTT
>TRBD1|TRBV6-5|TRBJ1-1|16|.
CASSYSGQGDRTEAFF
TGTGCCAGCAGTTACTCAGGACAGGGTGATAGGACTGAAGCTTTCTTT
>.|TRBV7-9|TRBJ2-5|14|.
CASSFPREWETQYF
TGTGCCAGCAGCTTCCCTCGGGAGTGGGAGACCCAGTACTTC
>.|TRBV5-1|TRBJ1-2|16|.
CASSLFERGANYGYTF
TGCGCCAGCAGCTTATTTGAGAGGGGCGCTAACTATGGCTACACCTTC
>.|TRBV11-3|TRBJ2-1|13|.
CASSPASAREQFF
TGTGCCAGCAGCCCGGCCTCAGCGCGTGAGCAGTTCTTC
>TRBD2|TRBV5-1|TRBJ2-7|14|.
CASSLLAEAYEQYF
TGCGCCAGCAGCTTACTAGCGGAGGCCTACGAGCAGTACTTC
>TRBD2|TRBV6-5|TRBJ2-7|13|.
CASGERDAYEQYF
TGTGCCAGCGGAGAGCGGGACGCCTACGAGCAGTACTTC
>.|TRBV20-1|TRBJ2-5|11|.
CSGRVKETQYF
TGCAGTGGACGGGTCAAAGAGACCCAGTACTTC
>.|TRBV7-2|TRBJ1-3|17|.
CASSFFRDVSSGNTIYF
TGTGCCAGCAGCTTTTTTCGCGACGTAAGCTCTGGAAACACCATATATTTT
>.|TRBV30|TRBJ1-5|11|.
CAWSALGPQHF
TGTGCCTGGAGCGCCTTAGGGCCCCAGCATTTT
>.|TRBV6-4|TRBJ2-2|17|.
CASSPLGGQGNTGELFF
TGTGCCAGCAGTCCCTTGGGGGGACAAGGGAACACCGGGGAGCTGTTTTTT
>.|TRBV20-1|TRBJ2-7|10|once
CSAKGNEQYF
TGCAGTGCTAAAGGAAACGAGCAGTACTTC
>TRBD2|TRBV18|TRBJ2-1|14|.
CASSPTSGYNEQFF
TGTGCCAGCTCACCGACTAGCGGCTACAATGAGCAGTTCTTC
>TRBD1|TRBV28|TRBJ1-2|12|.
CASMDRPYGYTF
TGTGCCAGTATGGACAGGCCCTATGGCTACACCTTC
>TRBD2|TRBV6-5|TRBJ2-7|14|.
CASSSLAGVLEQYF
TGTGCCAGCAGTTCACTAGCGGGAGTGTTAGAGCAGTACTTC
>.|TRBV5-4|TRBJ1-5|16|once
CARGRAGDLSNQPQHF
TGTGCCAGGGGACGGGCGGGGGACCTTAGCAATCAGCCCCAGCATTTT
>TRBD1|TRBV6-5|TRBJ2-2|15|.
CASRPGQGGTGELFF
TGTGCCAGCAGGCCGGGACAGGGGGGCACCGGGGAGCTGTTTTTT
>.|TRBV5-8|TRBJ1-5|16|.
CASSFRDILSNQPQHF
TGTGCCAGCAGCTTCCGGGACATCCTTAGCAATCAGCCCCAGCATTTT
>.|TRBV28|TRBJ1-3|16|.
CASPWRSSLSGNTIYF
TGTGCCAGCCCCTGGCGGAGTTCTCTCTCTGGAAACACCATATATTTT
>TRBD1|TRBV6-1|TRBJ2-4|17|.
CASSVGQGAIAKNIQYF
TGTGCCAGCAGTGTCGGACAGGGGGCGATAGCCAAAAACATTCAGTACTTC
>.|TRBV6-1|TRBJ2-1|11|.
CASHRSTGQFF
TGTGCCAGCCATAGGAGTACGGGGCAGTTCTTC
>TRBD1|TRBV18|TRBJ1-4|15|.
CASSPQQGADEKLFF
TGTGCCAGCTCACCCCAACAGGGGGCCGATGAAAAACTGTTTTTT
>.|TRBV5-1|TRBJ1-2|15|once
CASSLVTGAAEGYTF
TGCGCCAGCAGCTTGGTTACGGGAGCGGCGGAAGGCTACACCTTC
>TRBD2|TRBV12-5|TRBJ2-2|16|.
CASGSLLAGVPGELFF
TGTGCTAGTGGTTCCTTACTAGCGGGAGTTCCCGGGGAGCTGTTTTTT
>.|TRBV5-1|TRBJ1-1|15|.
CASSFGAGPNTEAFF
TGCGCCAGCAGCTTCGGGGCAGGGCCGAACACTGAAGCTTTCTTT
>TRBD2|TRBV11-3|TRBJ2-1|19|.
CASSLLIRLAGGTGNEQFF
TGTGCCAGCAGCCTTCTGATACGACTAGCGGGAGGCACGGGGAATGAGCAGTTCTTC
>.|TRBV5-1|TRBJ2-1|16|.
CASSYLGPSSYNEQFF
TGCGCCAGCAGCTACCTAGGACCGAGCTCCTACAATGAGCAGTTCTTC
>.|TRBV28|TRBJ1-2|16|few
CASASDPRSRLTGYTF
TGTGCCAGCGCATCTGACCCCAGGTCCCGCCTCACCGGCTACACCTTC
>TRBD1|TRBV5-1|TRBJ1-4|16|once
CASSPGGTAPNEKLFF
TGCGCCAGCAGCCCGGGGGGGACAGCACCAAATGAAAAACTGTTTTTT
>.|TRBV27|TRBJ2-6|16|.
CASSLGPLSGANVLTF
TGTGCCAGCAGTTTGGGGCCGCTCTCTGGGGCCAACGTCCTGACTTTC
>.|TRBV5-1|TRBJ1-3|14|.
CASTGGSSGNTIYF
TGCGCCAGCACTGGGGGTTCATCTGGAAACACCATATATTTT
>.|TRBV6-1|TRBJ2-1|16|.
CASSELLTSGHNEQFF
TGTGCCAGCAGTGAGCTTTTAACGAGCGGACACAATGAGCAGTTCTTC
>.|TRBV28|TRBJ1-2|14|.
CASSEQGPYYGYTF
TGTGCCAGCAGCGAACAGGGACCTTACTATGGCTACACCTTC
>.|TRBV30|TRBJ2-5|12|.
CAWSLGRETQYF
TGTGCCTGGAGTCTGGGGCGAGAGACCCAGTACTTC
>TRBD2|TRBV28|TRBJ2-1|15|.
CASRPGGSSYNEQFF
TGTGCCAGCAGACCCGGCGGGAGCTCCTACAATGAGCAGTTCTTC
>.|TRBV7-6|TRBJ2-2|17|.
CASSSLDSRTNTGELFF
TGTGCCAGCAGCTCCCTGGACTCGCGGACGAACACCGGGGAGCTGTTTTTT
>.|TRBV6-6|TRBJ2-7|14|.
CASSYGANYYEQYF
TGTGCCAGCAGTTACGGTGCAAACTACTACGAGCAGTACTTC
>.|TRBV19|TRBJ1-1|15|.
CASSKVWGQNTEAFF
TGTGCCAGTAGTAAAGTCTGGGGGCAGAACACTGAAGCTTTCTTT
>.|TRBV7-3|TRBJ2-6|15|.
CASSLKGSGANVLTF
TGTGCCAGCAGCCTCAAGGGCTCTGGGGCCAACGTCCTGACTTTC
>.|TRBV4-2|TRBJ2-3|15|.
CASSQEGLNTDTQYF
TGTGCCAGCAGCCAAGAAGGATTAAACACAGATACGCAGTATTTT